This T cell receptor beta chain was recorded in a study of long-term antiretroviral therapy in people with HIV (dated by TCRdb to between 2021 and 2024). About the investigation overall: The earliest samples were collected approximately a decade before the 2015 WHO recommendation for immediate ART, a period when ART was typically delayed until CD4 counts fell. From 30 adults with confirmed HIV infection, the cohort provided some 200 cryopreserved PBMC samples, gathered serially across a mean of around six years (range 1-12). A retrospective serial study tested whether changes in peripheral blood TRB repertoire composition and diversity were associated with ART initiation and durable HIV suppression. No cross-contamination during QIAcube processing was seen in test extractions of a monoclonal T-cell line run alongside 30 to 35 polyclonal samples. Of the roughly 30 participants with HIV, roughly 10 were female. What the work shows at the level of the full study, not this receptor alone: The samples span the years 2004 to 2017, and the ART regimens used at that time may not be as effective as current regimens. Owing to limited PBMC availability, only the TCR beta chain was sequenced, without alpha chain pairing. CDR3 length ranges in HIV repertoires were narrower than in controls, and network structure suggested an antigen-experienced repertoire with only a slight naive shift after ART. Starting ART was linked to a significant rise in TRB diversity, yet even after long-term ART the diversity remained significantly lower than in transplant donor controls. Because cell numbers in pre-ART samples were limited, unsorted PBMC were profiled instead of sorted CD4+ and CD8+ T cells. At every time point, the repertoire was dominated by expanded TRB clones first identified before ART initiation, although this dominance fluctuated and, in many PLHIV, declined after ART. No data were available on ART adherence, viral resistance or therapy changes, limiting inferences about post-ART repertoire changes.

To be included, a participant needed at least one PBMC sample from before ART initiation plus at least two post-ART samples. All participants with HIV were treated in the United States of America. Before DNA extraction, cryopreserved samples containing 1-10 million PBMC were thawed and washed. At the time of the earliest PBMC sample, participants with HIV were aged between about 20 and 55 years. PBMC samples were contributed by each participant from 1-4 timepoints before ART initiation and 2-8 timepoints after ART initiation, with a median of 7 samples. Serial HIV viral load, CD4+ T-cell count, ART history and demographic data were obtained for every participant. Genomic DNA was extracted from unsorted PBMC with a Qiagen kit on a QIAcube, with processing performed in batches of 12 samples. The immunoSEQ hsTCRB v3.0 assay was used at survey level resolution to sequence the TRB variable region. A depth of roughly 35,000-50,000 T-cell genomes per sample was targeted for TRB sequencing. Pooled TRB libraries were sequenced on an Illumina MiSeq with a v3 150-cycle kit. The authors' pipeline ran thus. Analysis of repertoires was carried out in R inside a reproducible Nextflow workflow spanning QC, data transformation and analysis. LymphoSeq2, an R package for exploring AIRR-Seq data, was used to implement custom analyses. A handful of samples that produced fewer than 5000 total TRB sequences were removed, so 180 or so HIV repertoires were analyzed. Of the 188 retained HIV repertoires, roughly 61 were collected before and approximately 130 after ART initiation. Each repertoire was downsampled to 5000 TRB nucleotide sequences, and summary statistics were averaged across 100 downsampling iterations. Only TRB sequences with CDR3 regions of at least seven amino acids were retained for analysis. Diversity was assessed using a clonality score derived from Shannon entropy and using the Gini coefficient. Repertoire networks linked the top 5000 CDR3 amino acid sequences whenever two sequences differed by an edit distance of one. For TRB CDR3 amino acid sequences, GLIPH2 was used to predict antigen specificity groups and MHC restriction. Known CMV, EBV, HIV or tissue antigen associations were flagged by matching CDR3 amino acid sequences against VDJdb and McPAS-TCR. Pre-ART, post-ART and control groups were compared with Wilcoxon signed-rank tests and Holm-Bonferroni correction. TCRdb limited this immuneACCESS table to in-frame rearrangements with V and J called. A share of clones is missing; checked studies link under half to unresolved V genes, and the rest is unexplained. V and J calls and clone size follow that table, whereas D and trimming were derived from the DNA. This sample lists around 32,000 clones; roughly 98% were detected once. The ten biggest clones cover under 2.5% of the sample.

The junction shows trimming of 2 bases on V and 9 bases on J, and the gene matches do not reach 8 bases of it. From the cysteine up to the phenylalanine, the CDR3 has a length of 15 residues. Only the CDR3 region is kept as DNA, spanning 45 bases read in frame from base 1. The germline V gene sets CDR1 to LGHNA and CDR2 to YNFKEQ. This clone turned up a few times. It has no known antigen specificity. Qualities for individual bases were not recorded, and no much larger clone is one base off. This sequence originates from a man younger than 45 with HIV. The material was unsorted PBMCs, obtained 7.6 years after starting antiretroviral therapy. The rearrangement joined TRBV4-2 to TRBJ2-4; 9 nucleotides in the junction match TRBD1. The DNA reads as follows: TGTGCCAGCAGCCAAACGGGACAGGGAAAGAGCATTCAGTACTTC. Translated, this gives CASSQTGQGKSIQYF.